These T cell receptor beta chains were read from a single sample in a study of blood T cell repertoires in COVID-19. The data were produced by immunoSEQ multiplex PCR, yet TCRdb's version contains in-frame clones alone and is incomplete. Of roughly 180,000 clones listed, approximately 85% are singletons. Sample: peripheral blood. The source is a woman between 50 and 59 years old with COVID-19, enrolled during active disease. Both conserved end residues are part of each CDR3. Fields, in order: V gene, J gene, clone size, D gene, CDR3 DNA, CDR3 protein. The D gene is left open where the match is weak. Size tells how often a clone was seen (once, few, many) or the class of an expanded clone, and some rows leave it out.

TRBV2,TRBJ1-5,.,.,TGTGCCAGCAGTGAAATCCGAGACAAAAATCAGCCCCAGCATTTT,CASSEIRDKNQPQHF
TRBV5-6,TRBJ2-3,.,TRBD1,TGTGCCAGCTCCCACCCGGGACAGACCACAGATACGCAGTATTTT,CASSHPGQTTDTQYF
TRBV3-1/TRBV3-2,TRBJ2-7,few,.,TGTGCCGCGTCGGCGGGGACCTACGAGCAGTACTTC,CAASAGTYEQYF
TRBV7-3,TRBJ2-2,.,.,TGTGCCAGCAGCCCCTCCGCCTCGTCGGTCGGGGAGCTGTTTTTT,CASSPSASSVGELFF
TRBV11-2,TRBJ1-4,.,.,TGTGCCAGCAGCGCGACAGTAACTAATGAAAAACTGTTTTTT,CASSATVTNEKLFF
TRBV11-3,TRBJ2-3,.,TRBD1,TGTGCCAGCAGCAGTCGACAGGGGGGGTCAGATACGCAGTATTTT,CASSSRQGGSDTQYF
TRBV7-9,TRBJ2-5,.,.,TGTGCCAGCAGCGCAGGAGAGACCCAGTACTTC,CASSAGETQYF
TRBV18,TRBJ2-2,.,.,TGTGCCAGCTCACCCTCCGACGGGGTGACCGGGGAGCTGTTTTTT,CASSPSDGVTGELFF
TRBV18,TRBJ2-3,.,TRBD2,TGTGCCAGCTCACCACCGGAGCGGGGAAGCACAGATACGCAGTATTTT,CASSPPERGSTDTQYF
TRBV28,TRBJ2-6,.,.,TGTGCCAGCACAGGACGGGGCTCTGGGGCCAACGTCCTGACTTTC,CASTGRGSGANVLTF
TRBV5-4,TRBJ2-7,few,TRBD1,TGTGCCAGCAGCTTGGGGACAGGGGGCGGCTACGAGCAGTACTTC,CASSLGTGGGYEQYF
TRBV11-2,TRBJ1-3,.,.,TGTGCCAGCAGCTTAGCCAGGGGTGGAAACACCATATATTTT,CASSLARGGNTIYF
TRBV2,TRBJ1-3,once,.,TGTGCCAGCAGTGAAGCCACGGGTGGTGGAAACACCATATATTTT,CASSEATGGGNTIYF
TRBV6-5,TRBJ1-2,.,.,TGTGCCAGCAGGTACGGACAGTATGGCTACACCTTC,CASRYGQYGYTF
TRBV11-2,TRBJ1-4,.,TRBD1,TGTGCCAGCAGCCCCTGGTCAGGGGGAGCTAATGAAAAACTGTTTTTT,CASSPWSGGANEKLFF
TRBV9,TRBJ2-3,.,TRBD2,TGTGCCAGCAGCGTAGGTCGGGGGGGAGATACGCAGTATTTT,CASSVGRGGDTQYF
TRBV25-1,TRBJ2-3,.,.,TGTGCCAGCAGTGTCGGGACTCACACAGATACGCAGTATTTT,CASSVGTHTDTQYF
TRBV7-9,TRBJ1-1,.,.,TGTGCCAGCAGCCCTCCGAGGAGGTTGGGCACTGAAGCTTTCTTT,CASSPPRRLGTEAFF
TRBV28,TRBJ1-2,.,.,TGTGCCAGCAGACCCGACAGGCTTGGCTACACCTTC,CASRPDRLGYTF
TRBV27,TRBJ2-2,.,.,TGTGCCAGCACCTCCCGTAACACCGGGGAGCTGTTTTTT,CASTSRNTGELFF
TRBV4-1,TRBJ1-5,few,.,TGCGCCAGCAGCCAATATCCTGAGACAGCGTTGGGCAATCAGCCCCAGCATTTT,CASSQYPETALGNQPQHF
TRBV2,TRBJ1-6,.,.,TGTGCCAGCAGTGGTTTAGGGGGTAATTCACCCCTCCACTTT,CASSGLGGNSPLHF
TRBV30,TRBJ1-1,.,.,TGTGCCTGGAGGGAGGCAACAAACTCGAACACTGAAGCTTTCTTT,CAWREATNSNTEAFF
TRBV28,TRBJ2-3,many,TRBD1,TGTGCCAGCAGTGTAACAGGGGGCACGAATACGCAGTATTTT,CASSVTGGTNTQYF
TRBV5-4,TRBJ2-3,.,.,TGTGCCAGCAGCTTGGGACGGACTATTAAGACAGATACGCAGTATTTT,CASSLGRTIKTDTQYF
TRBV7-9,TRBJ2-7,.,.,TGTGCCAGCAGCTTAGGGTCTGTCCAGAACGAGCAGTACTTC,CASSLGSVQNEQYF
TRBV29-1,TRBJ1-1,few,.,TGCCTTTCCGGGAAGGCGAACACTGAAGCTTTCTTT,CLSGKANTEAFF
TRBV19,TRBJ1-1,.,TRBD1,TGTGCCAGTAGTGACAGGGGGCGCGGCACTGAAGCTTTCTTT,CASSDRGRGTEAFF
TRBV2,TRBJ1-2,.,TRBD1,TGTGCCAGCAGTGGGACAGGGGATGGCTACACCTTC,CASSGTGDGYTF
TRBV9,TRBJ2-5,.,.,TGTGCCAGCAGCGTAGTGGTCGGGGAGACCCAGTACTTC,CASSVVVGETQYF
TRBV19,TRBJ2-6,few,.,TGTGCCAGTAGTACCCTCTCGGGGGCTGGGGCCAACGTCCTGACTTTC,CASSTLSGAGANVLTF
TRBV6-2/TRBV6-3,TRBJ1-6,.,TRBD1,TGTGCCAGCAGCAAGGACAGGGGCGCGGAGTCACCCCTCCACTTT,CASSKDRGAESPLHF
TRBV3-1/TRBV3-2,TRBJ2-1,.,TRBD2,TGTGCCAGCAGCCTATCTAGCGGGGACCGCTCCTACAATGAGCAGTTCTTC,CASSLSSGDRSYNEQFF
TRBV9,TRBJ2-2,.,TRBD1,TGTGCCAGCACCGTATCTGGACAGGGGGCGACCGGGGAGCTGTTTTTT,CASTVSGQGATGELFF
TRBV6-5,TRBJ2-1,.,TRBD2,TGTGCCAGCAGTCCCCGGGAGGGGTCCTACAATGAGCAGTTCTTC,CASSPREGSYNEQFF
TRBV6-5,TRBJ1-4,.,TRBD1,TGTGCCAGCAGAGCCTCGACAGGGGGCCTGGAGAAACTGTTTTTT,CASRASTGGLEKLFF
TRBV6-5,TRBJ1-2,.,TRBD1,TGTGCCAGCAGTATAAACAGGGGATTCTATGGCTACACCTTC,CASSINRGFYGYTF